This T cell receptor (beta chain) came from a study of blood T cell repertoires in COVID-19. The overall study: Italy, Spain and the United States were the sources of the convalescent and acute COVID-19 samples. In each case, the material was cDNA or gDNA derived from T cells, B-cell-depleted T cells, or PBMCs.

V was cut by 8 bases and J by 3 bases, with 14 bases left in between. This CDR3 is 13 amino acids long. Germline CDR1 and CDR2: SNHLY and FYNNEI. In the authors' methods: Reference gene primers were amplified, and this amplification served to estimate nucleated cell counts. Profiling relied on immunoSEQ multiplex PCR, and the TCRdb table lists in-frame clones only, not all of them. The V and J calls and clone size are taken from that table; D and trimming were inferred from the DNA. The repertoire has about 100,000 clones, around 90% of them found once; the top ten carry 6.5% to 8%. Seattle researchers signed up patients amid active infection and tracked them longitudinally.

The source material was peripheral blood. This sequence originates from a man between 18 and 35 years old with COVID-19, enrolled during active disease. V usage is TRBV2 and J usage is TRBJ2-7; D might be TRBD1 (6 bases). The CDR3 reads CASGGHVFYEQYF. DNA of the CDR3: TGTGCCAGCGGGGGACATGTTTTCTACGAGCAGTACTTC.